This TCR beta chain was documented in a study of CD8 T cells in Susac syndrome. After extraction with the RNeasy kit, roughly 0.5 to 1 ug of the RNA was reverse transcribed using random hexamers. TCRdb reprocessed the immunoSEQ multiplex PCR reads via MiXCR and lists one record per CDR3 protein. This table has roughly 200,000 distinct CDR3 sequences, around 95% appearing once. Trimming took 1 base from V and 7 from J, leaving 8 bases between them. Germline values: CDR1 SGHAT, CDR2 FQNNGV. This CDR3 spans 14 amino acids. The J gene is TRBJ1-6, the V gene TRBV11-2; D is ambiguous. This clonotype was sampled from a human donor with multiple sclerosis. The sequenced material came from CD4+ T cells from PBMCs. CDR3 DNA sequence: TGTGCCAGCAGCTTAGTAACAGTCAATTCACCCCTCCACTTT. Its protein product is CASSLVTVNSPLHF.